This T cell receptor (beta chain) appears in the sequencing data of a study of cytomegalovirus exposure and HLA in healthy donors. The study's findings and limits: HLA alleles were associated with some 17,000 TCR beta sequences in a later analysis at 0.05 false discovery rate.

Per germline, CDR1 LNHDA and CDR2 SQIVND (reference sequence). Between the trimmed V and J ends, which lost 6 bases and 5 bases, there was a span of 23 bases. The CDR3 has 17 amino acids. 13 Jbeta primers and 60 Vbeta primers were used for the PCR. Measured with immunoSEQ multiplex PCR; TCRdb has only the in-frame clones, and not every one. This sample has about 160,000 clones, with around 84% found just once. Details on this clone: Its antigen is still unknown.

This sequence joins TRBV19 and TRBJ1-3; D is unclear. The TCR comes from a woman in her thirties or forties in good health and CMV-seronegative. The specimen sequenced was PBMCs. CDR3 sequence (DNA): TGTGCCAGTAGAGATAACTACGATCCTCCGGGTAGAAACACCATATATTTT. This encodes CASRDNYDPPGRNTIYF.